This TCR beta chain was sequenced for a study of blood T cell repertoires in COVID-19. Study information: The cDNA or gDNA used as material had been derived from T cells, B-cell-depleted T cells, or PBMCs.

Original analysis: Nucleated cell counts were estimated from reference gene primer amplification. The method was immunoSEQ multiplex PCR; TCRdb's version includes in-frame clones alone and lacks a portion of them. That table gives V, J and clone size, and the DNA gave D and trimming. The sample includes about 83,000 clones, more than 75% of them seen just once. Deletions cut 7 bases from V and 5 bases from J, with 20 bases between. CDR3 size: 16 residues. Germline loops: CDR1 LNHDA, CDR2 SQIVND (reference sequence). The sequenced sample consisted of peripheral blood. The origin of this receptor is an elderly man with active or convalescent COVID-19. The chain recombines TRBV19 with TRBJ1-4; D is perhaps TRBD1 (5 bases). CDR3 DNA sequence: TGTGCCAGTATCGAAAATCCGGGACTGAAGAATGAAAAACTGTTTTTT. It specifies CASIENPGLKNEKLFF.